Listed below are T cell receptor beta chains from one sample, sequenced in a study of T-cell reconstitution after alpha-beta-depleted transplantation in children. TCRdb used MiXCR to reprocess the PCR reads, holding one entry per CDR3 protein. This sample carries a few hundred thousand distinct CDR3 sequences, over 20% of them seen once, and the ten largest clones take approximately 33%. The specimen was PBMCs, collected before TCRalphabeta/CD19-depleted stem cell transplant. These receptors were obtained from a boy less than two years old with Wiskott-Aldrich syndrome, due to receive a stem cell transplant. The CDR3 runs from the conserved cysteine through the conserved F or W. D genes are given only for firm matches. For some rows the clone size is stated as once, few or many, or as a class when expanded; others skip it.

d_call: TRBD2
v_call: TRBV5-1
j_call: TRBJ2-1
clone_size: few
cdr3_nt: TGCGCCACCAGGGGCGGCAGCGGGAGTGTAGTCGGTGAGCAGTTCTTC
cdr3_aa: CATRGGSGSVVGEQFF

d_call: TRBD2
v_call: TRBV12-3/TRBV12-4
j_call: TRBJ2-3
clone_size: -
cdr3_nt: TGTGCCAGCAGTCCACTAGCGGGGAGCCGCGGCACAGATACGCAGTATTTT
cdr3_aa: CASSPLAGSRGTDTQYF

d_call: -
v_call: TRBV6-1
j_call: TRBJ2-7
clone_size: -
cdr3_nt: TGTGCCAGCACCCCCACAGCCCAGGGTTTGCAGTACTTC
cdr3_aa: CASTPTAQGLQYF

d_call: -
v_call: TRBV5-1
j_call: TRBJ2-1
clone_size: -
cdr3_nt: TGCGCCAGCAGCTCCGAGGAGGGGGGGCTGTTCGCCTACAATGAGCAGTTCTTC
cdr3_aa: CASSSEEGGLFAYNEQFF

d_call: -
v_call: TRBV9
j_call: TRBJ2-7
clone_size: -
cdr3_nt: TGTGCCAGCAGCGTACGGGTAGGGTCGGAGCAGTACTTC
cdr3_aa: CASSVRVGSEQYF

d_call: -
v_call: TRBV3-1
j_call: TRBJ2-5
clone_size: few
cdr3_nt: TGTGCCAGCAGCCAAGGGACGGCGTCCCAGTACTTC
cdr3_aa: CASSQGTASQYF

d_call: -
v_call: TRBV5-1
j_call: TRBJ2-1
clone_size: -
cdr3_nt: TGCGCCAGCAGCGCCCTGGTACTACACAATGAGCAGTTCTTC
cdr3_aa: CASSALVLHNEQFF

d_call: -
v_call: TRBV11-2
j_call: TRBJ1-3
clone_size: -
cdr3_nt: TGTGCCAGCAGCCAACGCAGGGGAATGGGGTACTCTGGAAACACCATATATTTT
cdr3_aa: CASSQRRGMGYSGNTIYF

d_call: TRBD1
v_call: TRBV12-3/TRBV12-4
j_call: TRBJ2-3
clone_size: few
cdr3_nt: TGTGCCAGCAGTGGATACGACAGGGGATTGACAGATACGCAGTATTTT
cdr3_aa: CASSGYDRGLTDTQYF

d_call: -
v_call: TRBV6-5
j_call: TRBJ2-2
clone_size: -
cdr3_nt: TGTGCCAGCAGTTACTCGATCACCGGGGAGCTGTTTTTT
cdr3_aa: CASSYSITGELFF

d_call: TRBD1
v_call: TRBV27
j_call: TRBJ1-4
clone_size: few
cdr3_nt: TGTGCCAGCAGTTTGATCCGACAGGGGCGGTATGAAAAACTGTTTTTT
cdr3_aa: CASSLIRQGRYEKLFF

d_call: -
v_call: TRBV11-2
j_call: TRBJ2-1
clone_size: few
cdr3_nt: TGTGCCAGCAGCTTAAGTCCCGCAGTTTCCCGGCAGTTCTTC
cdr3_aa: CASSLSPAVSRQFF

d_call: -
v_call: TRBV6-5
j_call: TRBJ2-1
clone_size: few
cdr3_nt: TGTGCCAGCAGTTTAAAGGGGTTCGGGGAGCAGTTCTTC
cdr3_aa: CASSLKGFGEQFF

d_call: TRBD1
v_call: TRBV12-3/TRBV12-4
j_call: TRBJ2-1
clone_size: -
cdr3_nt: TGTGCCAGCACCACAGGGGGCTCCTACAATGAGCAGTTCTTC
cdr3_aa: CASTTGGSYNEQFF

d_call: TRBD1
v_call: TRBV5-1
j_call: TRBJ1-1
clone_size: -
cdr3_nt: TGCGCCAGCAGCTTGCGAACAGGGGGGATTTTCGGTAACACTGAAGCTTTCTTT
cdr3_aa: CASSLRTGGIFGNTEAFF

d_call: -
v_call: TRBV12-3/TRBV12-4
j_call: TRBJ2-1
clone_size: -
cdr3_nt: TGTGCCAGCAGTTTACTAGCGAAGAATGAGCAGTTCTTC
cdr3_aa: CASSLLAKNEQFF

d_call: -
v_call: TRBV6-5
j_call: TRBJ2-3
clone_size: -
cdr3_nt: TGTGCCAGCAGTTACTCGGGTGGCAGCCTGACGCAGTATTTT
cdr3_aa: CASSYSGGSLTQYF

d_call: TRBD2
v_call: TRBV11-1
j_call: TRBJ2-7
clone_size: -
cdr3_nt: TGTGCCAGCAGCTTAACTAGCGTCTCCTACGAGCAGTACTTC
cdr3_aa: CASSLTSVSYEQYF

d_call: TRBD2
v_call: TRBV14
j_call: TRBJ2-1
clone_size: few
cdr3_nt: TGTGCCAGCAGCCCAATCCGGGACTACTACAATGAGCAGTTCTTC
cdr3_aa: CASSPIRDYYNEQFF

d_call: -
v_call: TRBV20-1
j_call: TRBJ2-1
clone_size: -
cdr3_nt: TGCAGTGCGGATTGGTTGAATGAGCAGTTCTTC
cdr3_aa: CSADWLNEQFF

d_call: -
v_call: TRBV5-1
j_call: TRBJ2-2
clone_size: -
cdr3_nt: TGCGCCAGCAGCTTGGACCTGAACAGGAACACCGGGGAGCTGTTTTTT
cdr3_aa: CASSLDLNRNTGELFF

d_call: TRBD2
v_call: TRBV30
j_call: TRBJ2-5
clone_size: -
cdr3_nt: TGTGCCTGGAGTACCCTAGACAGACTAGCGCTCCAAGAGACCCAGTACTTC
cdr3_aa: CAWSTLDRLALQETQYF

d_call: TRBD2
v_call: TRBV12-3/TRBV12-4
j_call: TRBJ2-3
clone_size: -
cdr3_nt: TGTGCCAGCGTAGGGAGGGTCACAGATACGCAGTATTTT
cdr3_aa: CASVGRVTDTQYF

d_call: -
v_call: TRBV12-3/TRBV12-4
j_call: TRBJ2-6
clone_size: -
cdr3_nt: TGTGCCAGCAGCCCTCTGAGCTCTGGGGCCAACGTCCTGACTTTC
cdr3_aa: CASSPLSSGANVLTF

d_call: -
v_call: TRBV7-9
j_call: TRBJ1-4
clone_size: -
cdr3_nt: TGTGCCAGCGGCTTAACTGTTTCCGCATTCGAAAAACTGTTTTTT
cdr3_aa: CASGLTVSAFEKLFF

d_call: TRBD2
v_call: TRBV4-1
j_call: TRBJ2-1
clone_size: -
cdr3_nt: TGCGCCAGCAGCCAAGGACCTAGCGGGAGTTCCTACAATGAGCAGTTCTTC
cdr3_aa: CASSQGPSGSSYNEQFF

d_call: TRBD2
v_call: TRBV27
j_call: TRBJ2-2
clone_size: -
cdr3_nt: TGTGCCAGCAGTTTATCACGGGGGCGACTAGCGGGGACCGGGGAGCTGTTTTTT
cdr3_aa: CASSLSRGRLAGTGELFF

d_call: TRBD2
v_call: TRBV3-1
j_call: TRBJ2-7
clone_size: -
cdr3_nt: TGTGCCAGCAGCCAACGACTAGCGGGAGGTCACGAGCAGTACTTC
cdr3_aa: CASSQRLAGGHEQYF

d_call: TRBD2
v_call: TRBV30
j_call: TRBJ2-4
clone_size: -
cdr3_nt: TGTGCCTGGAGTGCCCCCCTAGCGGTAGCCAAAAACATTCAGTACTTC
cdr3_aa: CAWSAPLAVAKNIQYF

d_call: -
v_call: TRBV5-1
j_call: TRBJ1-3
clone_size: many
cdr3_nt: TGTGCCAGCAGCCCAGGAGGATCTGGAAACACCATATATTTT
cdr3_aa: CASSPGGSGNTIYF

d_call: -
v_call: TRBV12-3/TRBV12-4
j_call: TRBJ2-4
clone_size: few
cdr3_nt: TGTGCCAGCAGTTTAAAGGCCGCGGCCAGCATTCAGTACTTC
cdr3_aa: CASSLKAAASIQYF

d_call: -
v_call: TRBV28
j_call: TRBJ1-2
clone_size: -
cdr3_nt: TGTGCCAGCAGTTTAAGGGGCTATGGCTACACCTTC
cdr3_aa: CASSLRGYGYTF

d_call: -
v_call: TRBV7-3
j_call: TRBJ2-3
clone_size: few
cdr3_nt: TGTGCCAGCAGCTTAGGGCCGATCACAGATACGCAGTATTTT
cdr3_aa: CASSLGPITDTQYF

d_call: TRBD2
v_call: TRBV20-1
j_call: TRBJ2-1
clone_size: few
cdr3_nt: TGCAGTGCTAGTCCGACTAGCGGGATTTCCTACAATGAGCAGTTCTTC
cdr3_aa: CSASPTSGISYNEQFF

d_call: TRBD1
v_call: TRBV6-4
j_call: TRBJ2-7
clone_size: -
cdr3_nt: TGTGCCAGCAGTAGACAGGGTATGGCCTACGAGCAGTACTTC
cdr3_aa: CASSRQGMAYEQYF

d_call: TRBD2
v_call: TRBV10-3
j_call: TRBJ2-1
clone_size: -
cdr3_nt: TGTGCCATCAGTGCGGGAGGGCCATGGAATGAGCAGTTCTTC
cdr3_aa: CAISAGGPWNEQFF

d_call: TRBD1
v_call: TRBV11-1
j_call: TRBJ2-7
clone_size: few
cdr3_nt: TGTGCCAGCAGCTCCCGGGACAGGGCCTACTACGAGCAGTACTTC
cdr3_aa: CASSSRDRAYYEQYF

d_call: -
v_call: TRBV29-1
j_call: TRBJ2-5
clone_size: -
cdr3_nt: TGCAGCGTTCGAGGACCCACGGGAGAGACCCAGTACTTC
cdr3_aa: CSVRGPTGETQYF

d_call: TRBD1
v_call: TRBV27
j_call: TRBJ2-7
clone_size: -
cdr3_nt: TGTGCCAGCAGTTTAGCCCGGACAGGGGCCTCCTACGAGCAGTACTTC
cdr3_aa: CASSLARTGASYEQYF

d_call: -
v_call: TRBV19
j_call: TRBJ2-1
clone_size: -
cdr3_nt: TGTGCCAGTAGTATAAGTCTAGCGCTATCCTACAATGAGCAGTTCTTC
cdr3_aa: CASSISLALSYNEQFF

d_call: -
v_call: TRBV24-1
j_call: TRBJ2-2
clone_size: few
cdr3_nt: TGTGCCACCAGTGATTCGGGACGGGTCGGGGAGCTGTTTTTT
cdr3_aa: CATSDSGRVGELFF

d_call: TRBD2
v_call: TRBV3-1
j_call: TRBJ2-7
clone_size: few
cdr3_nt: TGTGCCAGCAGCCAGAGACTAGCGCCCCACGAGCAGTACTTC
cdr3_aa: CASSQRLAPHEQYF